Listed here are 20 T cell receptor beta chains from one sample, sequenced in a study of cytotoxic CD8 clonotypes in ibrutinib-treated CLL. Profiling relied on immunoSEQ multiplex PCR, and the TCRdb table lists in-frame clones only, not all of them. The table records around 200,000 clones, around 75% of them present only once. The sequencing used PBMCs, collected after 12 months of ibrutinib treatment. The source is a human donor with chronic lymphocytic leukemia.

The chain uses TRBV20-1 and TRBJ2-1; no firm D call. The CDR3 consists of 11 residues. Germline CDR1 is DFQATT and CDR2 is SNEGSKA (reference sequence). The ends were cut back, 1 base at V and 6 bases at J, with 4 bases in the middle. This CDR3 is CSARVGNEQFF. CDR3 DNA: TGCAGTGCTAGAGTAGGCAATGAGCAGTTCTTC.

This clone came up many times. The CDR3 DNA is TGTGCCAGCAGTGGGGCGGTCGGGGAGCTGTTTTTT. Amino acids: CASSGAVGELFF. The J gene is TRBJ2-2, the V gene TRBV2; D remains ambiguous. CDR3 length: 12 residues. Germline lookup yields CDR1 SNHLY and CDR2 FYNNEI. With 4 bases removed from V and 7 bases from J, the gap between germline ends came to 7 bases.

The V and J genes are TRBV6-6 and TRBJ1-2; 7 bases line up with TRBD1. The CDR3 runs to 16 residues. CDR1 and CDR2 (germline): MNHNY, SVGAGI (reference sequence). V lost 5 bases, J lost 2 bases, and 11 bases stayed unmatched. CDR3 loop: CASSLPGGQSNYGYTF. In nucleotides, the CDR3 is TGTGCCAGCAGTCTGCCTGGGGGACAGTCCAACTATGGCTACACCTTC.

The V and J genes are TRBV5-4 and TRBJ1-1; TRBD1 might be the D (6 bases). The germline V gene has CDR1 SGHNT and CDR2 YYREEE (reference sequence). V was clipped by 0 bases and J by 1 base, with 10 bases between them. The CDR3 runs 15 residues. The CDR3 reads CASSLVKTGNTEAFF. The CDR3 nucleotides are TGTGCCAGCAGCTTGGTGAAGACAGGGAACACTGAAGCTTTCTTT.

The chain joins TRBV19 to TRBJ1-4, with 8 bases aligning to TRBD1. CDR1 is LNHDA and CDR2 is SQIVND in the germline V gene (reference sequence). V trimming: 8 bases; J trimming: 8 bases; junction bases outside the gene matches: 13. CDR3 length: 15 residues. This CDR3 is CASCPPDRGCEKLFF. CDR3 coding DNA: TGTGCCAGTTGCCCTCCCGACAGGGGCTGCGAAAAACTGTTTTTT.

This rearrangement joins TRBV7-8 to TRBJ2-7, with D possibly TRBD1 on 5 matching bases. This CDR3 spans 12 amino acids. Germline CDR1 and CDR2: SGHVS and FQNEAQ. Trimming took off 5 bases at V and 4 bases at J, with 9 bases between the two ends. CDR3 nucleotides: TGTGCCAGCAGCCACCAGGGATACGAGCAGTACTTC. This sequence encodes CASSHQGYEQYF.

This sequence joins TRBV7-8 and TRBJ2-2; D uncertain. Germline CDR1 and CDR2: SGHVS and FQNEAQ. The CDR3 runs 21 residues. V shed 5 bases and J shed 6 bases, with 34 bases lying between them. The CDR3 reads CASSPPLSRPQALFSAGELFF. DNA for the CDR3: TGTGCCAGCAGCCCACCGCTCAGCCGCCCCCAGGCCCTTTTCTCTGCCGGGGAGCTGTTTTTT.

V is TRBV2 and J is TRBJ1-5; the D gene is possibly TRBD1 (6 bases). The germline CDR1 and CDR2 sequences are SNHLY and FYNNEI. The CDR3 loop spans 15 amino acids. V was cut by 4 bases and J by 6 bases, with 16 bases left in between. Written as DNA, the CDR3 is TGTGCCAGCAGTGTGGTCAGGGGAACTAGTCAGCCCCAGCATTTT. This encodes CASSVVRGTSQPQHF.

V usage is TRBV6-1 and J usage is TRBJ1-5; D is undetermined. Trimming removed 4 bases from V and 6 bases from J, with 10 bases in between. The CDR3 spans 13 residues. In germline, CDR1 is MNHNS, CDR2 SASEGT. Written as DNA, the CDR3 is TGTGCCAGCAGTGTCTGGGAATCTCAGCCCCAGCATTTT. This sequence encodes CASSVWESQPQHF.

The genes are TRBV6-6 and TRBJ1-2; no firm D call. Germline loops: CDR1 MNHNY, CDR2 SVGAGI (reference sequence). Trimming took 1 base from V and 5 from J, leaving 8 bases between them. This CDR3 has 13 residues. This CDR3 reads CASSYFNSYGYTF. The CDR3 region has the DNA TGTGCCAGCAGTTACTTTAATTCATATGGCTACACCTTC.

This CDR3 reads CASSTGHQPQHF. CDR3 DNA: TGTGCCAGCAGTACAGGGCACCAGCCCCAGCATTTT. The chain recombines TRBV27 with TRBJ1-5; maybe TRBD1 (6 bases). Trimming removed 5 bases from V and 7 bases from J, with 9 bases in between. CDR3 length: 12 residues. Germline V lookup: CDR1 MNHEY, CDR2 SMNVEV (reference sequence).

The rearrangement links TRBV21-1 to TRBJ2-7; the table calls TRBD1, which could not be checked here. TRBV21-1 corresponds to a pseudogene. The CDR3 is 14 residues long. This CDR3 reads CASSKLPGGYEQYF. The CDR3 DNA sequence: TGTGCCAGCAGCAAACTTCCAGGGGGCTACGAGCAGTACTTC.

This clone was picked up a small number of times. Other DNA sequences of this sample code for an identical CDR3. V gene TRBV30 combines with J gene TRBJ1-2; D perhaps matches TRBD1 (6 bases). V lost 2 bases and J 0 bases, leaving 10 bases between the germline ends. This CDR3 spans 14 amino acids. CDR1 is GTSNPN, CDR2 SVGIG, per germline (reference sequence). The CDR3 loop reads CAWSTRTANYGYTF. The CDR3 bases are TGTGCCTGGAGTACACGGACAGCTAACTATGGCTACACCTTC. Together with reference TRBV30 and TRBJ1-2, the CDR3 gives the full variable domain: SQTIHQWPATLVQPVGSPLSLECTVEGTSNPNLYWYRQAAGRGLQLLFYSVGIGQISSEVPQNLSASRPQDRQFILSSKKLLLSDSGFYLCAWSTRTANYGYTFGSGTRLTVV.

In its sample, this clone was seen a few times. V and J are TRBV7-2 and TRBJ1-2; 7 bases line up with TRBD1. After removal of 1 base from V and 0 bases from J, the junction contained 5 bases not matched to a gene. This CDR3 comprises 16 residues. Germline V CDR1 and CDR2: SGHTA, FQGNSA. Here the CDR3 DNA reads TGTGCCAGCAGCTTAGAGGGACAGAGAACTAACTATGGCTACACCTTC. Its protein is CASSLEGQRTNYGYTF.

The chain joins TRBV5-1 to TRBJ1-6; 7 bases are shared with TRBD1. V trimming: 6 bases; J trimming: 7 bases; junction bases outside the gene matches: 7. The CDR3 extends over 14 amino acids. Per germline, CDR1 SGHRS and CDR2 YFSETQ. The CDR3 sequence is CASKRDSTNSPLHF. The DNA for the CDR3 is TGCGCCAGCAAAAGGGACAGCACAAATTCACCCCTCCACTTT. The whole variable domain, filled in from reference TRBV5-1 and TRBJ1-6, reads KAGVTQTPRYLIKTRGQQVTLSCSPISGHRSVSWYQQTPGQGLQFLFEYFSETQRNKGNFPGRFSGRQFSNSRSEMNVSTLELGDSALYLCASKRDSTNSPLHFGNGTRLTVT.

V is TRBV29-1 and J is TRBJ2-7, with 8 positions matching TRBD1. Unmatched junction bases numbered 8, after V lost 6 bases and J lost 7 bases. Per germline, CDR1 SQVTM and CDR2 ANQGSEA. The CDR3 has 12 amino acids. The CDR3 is CSVEGQEREQYF. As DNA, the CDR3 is TGCAGCGTCGAGGGACAGGAAAGGGAGCAGTACTTC.

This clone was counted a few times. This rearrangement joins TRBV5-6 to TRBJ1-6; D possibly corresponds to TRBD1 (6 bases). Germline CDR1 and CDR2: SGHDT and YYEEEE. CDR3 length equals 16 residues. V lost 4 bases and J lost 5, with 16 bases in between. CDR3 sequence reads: CASSTIGGPNNSPLHF. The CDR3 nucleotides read TGTGCCAGCAGCACAATAGGGGGACCTAATAATTCACCCCTCCACTTT.

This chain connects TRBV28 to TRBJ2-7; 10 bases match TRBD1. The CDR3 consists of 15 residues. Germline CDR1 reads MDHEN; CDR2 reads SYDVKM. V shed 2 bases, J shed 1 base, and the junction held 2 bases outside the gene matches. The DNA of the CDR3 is TGTGCCAGCAGTTTAGCGGGACAGGGGTCCTACGAGCAGTACTTC. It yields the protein CASSLAGQGSYEQYF. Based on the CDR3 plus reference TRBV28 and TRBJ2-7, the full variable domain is DVKVTQSSRYLVKRTGEKVFLECVQDMDHENMFWYRQDPGLGLRLIYFSYDVKMKEKGDIPEGYSVSREKKERFSLILESASTNQTSMYLCASSLAGQGSYEQYFGPGTRLTVT.

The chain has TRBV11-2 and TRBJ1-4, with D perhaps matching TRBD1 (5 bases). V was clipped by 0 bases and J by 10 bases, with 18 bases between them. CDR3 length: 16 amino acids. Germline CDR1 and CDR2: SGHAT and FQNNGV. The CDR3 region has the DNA TGTGCCAGCAGCTTAGATCCGGGGCGAGGGGTGGGAAAACTGTTTTTT. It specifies CASSLDPGRGVGKLFF.

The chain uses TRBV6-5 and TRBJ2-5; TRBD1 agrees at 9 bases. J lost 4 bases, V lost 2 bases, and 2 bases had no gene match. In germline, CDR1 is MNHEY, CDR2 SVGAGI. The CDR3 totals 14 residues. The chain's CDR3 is CASSYAGQGETQYF. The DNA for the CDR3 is TGTGCCAGCAGTTACGCGGGACAGGGAGAGACCCAGTACTTC.